This TCR beta chain is drawn from a study of Ad26.COV2.S vaccination and SARS-CoV-2 variants (dated by TCRdb to the early 2020s). General notes on the study: Vaccine-arm donors came from COV1001, a multicentre, randomized, double-blind, placebo-controlled phase I-IIa trial of Ad26.COV2.S in healthy adults. Dosing of Ad26.COV2.S was intramuscular, at either 5x10^10 or 1x10^11 viral particles, delivered as one shot or as two shots spaced 56 days apart. The specificity and breadth of SARS-CoV-2-reactive T cell receptors after Ad26.COV2.S vaccination were assessed by TCRbeta repertoire sequencing. A total of 32 samples were included in the TCR-sequenced set, comprising roughly 19 Ad26.COV2.S vaccine recipients, 5 placebo recipients and 8 SARS-CoV-2 convalescent individuals. Trial participants were randomized into five groups of five: low-dose or high-dose Ad26.COV2.S given once or twice, or placebo on both occasions. Investigators remained blinded to trial group allocation during experiments and outcome assessment. Overall study outcomes, separate from this receptor: Higher spike-specific TCR breadth was observed in Ad26.COV2.S recipients than in placebo recipients (P = 0.0014). Vaccine and placebo recipients had similar non-spike TCR breadth, a finding consistent with the vaccine containing only spike. The study was not powered for comparison of responses between vaccine doses or regimens. After vaccination, spike-specific CD8+ and CD4+ T cell responses were reported to show substantial breadth. According to the authors, total T cell responses may have been underestimated by the TCR breadth and depth analyses.

The cysteine opens and the phenylalanine closes a CDR3 of 15 amino acids. The DNA shown is the 45-base CDR3, in frame from base 1. Taken from the germline V gene (reference sequence), the CDR1 and CDR2 loops are MNHEY and SMNVEV. Trimming removed 8 bases from V and 4 bases from J, leaving 18 bases between the germline ends. Details on this clone: It lacks a known antigen. No clone much larger than this one lies a single base away; base qualities are absent.

TCRbeta CDR3 regions were sequenced with the immunoSEQ Assay. After extraction, genomic DNA underwent amplification by bias-controlled multiplex PCR, followed by high-throughput sequencing. The original pipeline was this. To quantify the absolute abundance of each unique TCRbeta CDR3 region, sequences were collapsed and filtered. T cell fraction was estimated by normalization of TCRbeta template counts to usable DNA, with usable DNA being measured through amplification of reference genes present in all nucleated cells. Repertoire TCRs were annotated as SARS-CoV-2-specific by exact matching of V gene, CDR3 amino acid sequence and J gene to a known reactive TCR set. The reference SARS-CoV-2 TCR set was obtained from MIRA and was filtered for enrichment in COVID-19-positive ImmuneCODE repertoires, whereby public or cross-reactive TCRs were removed. Drawing on the MIRA antigens, annotated TCRs were analysed further at the level of specific ORF or position within ORF. Depth was the summed frequency of annotated unique rearrangements, while breadth was defined as annotated unique rearrangements over total unique productive rearrangements. Two-sided Wilcoxon rank-sum tests were applied when comparing TCR breadth between groups. TCRdb re-hosts the immuneACCESS table, in-frame sequences only. Its copies lack some clones; in the studies checked, an unresolved V gene accounts for under half of them, and the cause for the rest is not known. Clonal size and the V and J genes are those of that table, whereas D and trimming came from the DNA. The sample includes almost 400,000 clones, with 75% to 90% observed a single time. About 2% of the sample is in the top ten clones.

The sample's treatment or condition label, in plain terms: about 20 received Ad26.COV2.S at low or high dose, single or two shots; about 5 received placebo; per-sample allocation not given. For vaccine and placebo recipients, the sequenced repertoires came from samples collected on day 63 after the first injection. Cohort 1b enrolled about two dozen adults aged 18-55 years at a single site in Boston, USA, between 29 July and 7 August 2020. Ad26.COV2.S consisted of a replication-incompetent adenovirus type 26 vector by which a prefusion-stabilized SARS-CoV-2 spike protein from the original Wuhan strain was expressed.

The sample was peripheral blood, taken in a trial of Ad26.COV2.S vaccine versus placebo. The rearranged segments are TRBV27 and TRBJ2-1; the D gene is perhaps TRBD2, on 5 matching bases. The TCR was taken from a person aged 18-65 years who received the Ad26.COV2.S COVID-19 vaccine or a placebo. In nucleotides, the sequence is TGTGCCAGCGTAACTAGGTGGGAAACATACAATGAGCAGTTCTTC. This encodes CASVTRWETYNEQFF.